This entry concerns a single TCR beta chain. There were no recent acute infections or vaccinations among the donors, who were healthy HIV-negative adults. The unsorted samples took 85 million or so PBMCs to get genomic DNA. This entry comes from a study of shared clonotypes between healthy human individuals. CDR1 MDHEN and CDR2 SYDVKM come from the germline V gene. The CDR3 spans 16 residues. Deletions cut 2 bases from V and 0 bases from J, with 11 bases between. Unsorted PBMC replicate PCRs drew on around 280 ng DNA, representing some 32,000 T cell genomes. The data were produced by immunoSEQ multiplex PCR, yet TCRdb's version contains in-frame clones alone and is incomplete. The repertoire holds about 480,000 clones, with 79% as singletons.

The receptor comes from a woman aged 40 to 55 in good health. Some clones in this sample may be carry-over from other donors' samples. The chain carries TRBV28 and TRBJ1-5; maybe TRBD1 (6 bases). The specimen was PBMCs. The CDR3 loop is CASSLPGHYSNQPQHF. Here the CDR3 DNA reads TGTGCCAGCAGTTTACCGGGACACTATAGCAATCAGCCCCAGCATTTT.